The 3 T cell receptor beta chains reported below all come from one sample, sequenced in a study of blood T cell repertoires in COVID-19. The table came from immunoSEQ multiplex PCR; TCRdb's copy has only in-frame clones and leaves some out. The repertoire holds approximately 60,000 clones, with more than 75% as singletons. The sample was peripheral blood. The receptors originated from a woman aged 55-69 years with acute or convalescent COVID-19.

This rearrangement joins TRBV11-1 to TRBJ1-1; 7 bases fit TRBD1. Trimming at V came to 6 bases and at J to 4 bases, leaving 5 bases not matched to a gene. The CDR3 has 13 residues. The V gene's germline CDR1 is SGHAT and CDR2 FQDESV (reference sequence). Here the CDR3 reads CASRPTGATEAFF. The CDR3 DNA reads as TGTGCCAGCAGACCTACAGGGGCCACTGAAGCTTTCTTT.

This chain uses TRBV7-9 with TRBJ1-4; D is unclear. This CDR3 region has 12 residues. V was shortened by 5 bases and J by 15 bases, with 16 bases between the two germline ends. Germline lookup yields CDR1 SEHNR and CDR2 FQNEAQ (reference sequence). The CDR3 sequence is CASSPQTGAMFF. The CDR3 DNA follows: TGTGCCAGCAGCCCGCAAACGGGAGCGATGTTTTTT. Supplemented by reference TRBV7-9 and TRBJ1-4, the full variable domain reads DTGVSQNPRHKITKRGQNVTFRCDPISEHNRLYWYRQTLGQGPEFLTYFQNEAQLEKSRLLSDRFSAERPKGSFSTLEIQRTEQGDSAMYLCASSPQTGAMFFGSGTQLSVL.

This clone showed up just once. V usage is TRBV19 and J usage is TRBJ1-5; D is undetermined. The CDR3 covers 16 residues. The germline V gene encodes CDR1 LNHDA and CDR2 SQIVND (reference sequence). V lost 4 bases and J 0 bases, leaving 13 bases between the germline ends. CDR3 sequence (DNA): TGTGCCAGTAGTACAGTACCCCCTTTTAGCAATCAGCCCCAGCATTTT. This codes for CASSTVPPFSNQPQHF.